This T cell receptor (beta chain) was identified in a study of vaccination and CD4 T cells after COVID-19. Germline loops: CDR1 SEHNR, CDR2 FQNEAQ (reference sequence). Trimming pared 6 bases from V and 4 bases from J, leaving 9 bases between. This CDR3 is 12 amino acids long. About this clonotype: Its target is unknown.

The Oncomine TCR Beta short-read assay was what sequenced the DNA obtained from cultured CD4+ T cells. TCRdb re-called the PCR reads with MiXCR, one entry per CDR3 protein. In the table there are 20,000 to 25,000 distinct CDR3 sequences, approximately 40% of which are singletons. Study-wide results and caveats: Only post-vaccination samples contained a median approximately 84% of the reactive clones in convalescent patients. The cohort comprised relatively few convalescent patients, and no early post-infection timepoints were analyzed. Within the convalescent patients, spike mono-reactivity was found in 304 of 307 vaccine-specific clones.

Treatment meaning: roughly nine-day PBMC culture with coronavirus spike peptide pools or control peptides (ViraFEST assay). This specimen consisted of CD4+ T cells from blood, cultured in vitro, obtained before SARS-CoV-2 vaccination. The TCR was taken from a human donor who had recovered from COVID-19. The chain is built from TRBV7-9 and TRBJ2-5, with a weak D call TRBD1 (5 bases). As DNA, the CDR3 is TGTGCCAGCAGTCGAACAGGAGAGACCCAGTACTTC. Translated, it gives CASSRTGETQYF.